The clone carrying this TCR beta chain was seen a handful of times. The data derive from a study of patients and donors after allogeneic stem cell transplantation. In TCRdb, the RT-PCR reads were re-called with MiXCR into one record per CDR3 protein. The sample contains roughly 960,000 distinct CDR3 sequences, under 20% of which appear only once. Sequencing input: blood, either unsorted or a sorted T cell fraction (not recorded which). This sequence was found in a human donor who was either an allogeneic HSCT recipient or a stem cell or donor lymphocyte infusion donor (not recorded which). It is not recorded whose cells these are; they may come from a transplant donor.

This chain's CDR3 is CASSWGDRASTDTQYF. As DNA, the CDR3 is TGTGCCAGCAGTTGGGGGGACAGGGCTAGCACAGATACGCAGTATTTT. The chain links TRBV7-2 to TRBJ2-3, with 9 bases matching TRBD1. This CDR3 spans 16 amino acids. Unmatched junction bases numbered 7, after V lost 6 bases and J lost 0 bases. Germline CDR1 and CDR2: SGHTA and FQGNSA.